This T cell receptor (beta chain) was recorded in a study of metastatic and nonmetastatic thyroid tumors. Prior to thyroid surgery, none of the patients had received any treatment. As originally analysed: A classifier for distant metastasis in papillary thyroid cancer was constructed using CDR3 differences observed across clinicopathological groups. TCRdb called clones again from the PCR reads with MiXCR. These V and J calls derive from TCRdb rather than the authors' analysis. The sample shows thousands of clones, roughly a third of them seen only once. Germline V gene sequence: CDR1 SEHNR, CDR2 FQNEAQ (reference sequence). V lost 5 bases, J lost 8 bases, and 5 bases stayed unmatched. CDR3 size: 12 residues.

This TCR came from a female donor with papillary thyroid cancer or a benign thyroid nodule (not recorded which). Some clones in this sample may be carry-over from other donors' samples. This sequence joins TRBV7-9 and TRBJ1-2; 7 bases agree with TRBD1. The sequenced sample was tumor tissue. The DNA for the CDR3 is TGTGCCAGCAGCGTAGACAGGGCCGGCTACACCTTC. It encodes CASSVDRAGYTF.